These 9 T cell receptor beta chains were all obtained from the same sample, sequenced in a study of shared T cell receptors in the human thymus. Sequencing was performed with immunoSEQ multiplex PCR; in TCRdb, only in-frame clones are kept and a portion is missing. Among over 350,000 clones, roughly 94% were seen once, and the ten largest hold roughly 0.02%. The material sequenced was thymocytes. The receptors were sampled from a human donor.

The rearrangement joins TRBV28 to TRBJ2-1; 13 bases agree with TRBD2. CDR1 is MDHEN and CDR2 is SYDVKM in the germline V gene. The CDR3 length is 17 residues. Unmatched junction bases numbered 13, after V lost 6 bases and J lost 8 bases. The CDR3: CASSKPTPGLAGYEQFF. The CDR3 bases are TGTGCCAGCAGCAAACCTACCCCGGGACTAGCGGGATATGAGCAGTTCTTC.

This chain connects TRBV15 to TRBJ2-7; 9 positions agree with TRBD2. The J segment lost 9 bases and the V segment lost 4 bases, leaving 10 bases of the junction unmatched. The germline CDR1 and CDR2 sequences are LNHNV and YYDKDF (reference sequence). There are 14 residues in the CDR3. CDR3 DNA: TGTGCCACCAGCACCAGACTAGCGGCTAAGAGGCAGTACTTC. Protein: CATSTRLAAKRQYF.

In DNA form, the CDR3 reads TGTGCCACCAGCAGAGTTCTAGCGGAGCGCACAGATACGCAGTATTTT. The encoded protein is CATSRVLAERTDTQYF. The chain recombines TRBV15 with TRBJ2-3; 7 bases align to TRBD2. Germline V gives CDR1 LNHNV, CDR2 YYDKDF (reference sequence). Trimming took 1 base from V and 1 from J; bases not matched to a gene: 5. The CDR3 is made up of 16 amino acids.

There are a few counts of this clone. The CDR3: CASSSKLGQGATDTQYF. The CDR3 nucleotides are TGTGCCAGCAGCTCCAAGCTCGGACAGGGGGCAACAGATACGCAGTATTTT. The chain joins TRBV7-3 to TRBJ2-3, with 11 positions matching TRBD1. CDR3 length: 17 residues. Germline V lookup: CDR1 SGHTA, CDR2 FQGTGA. Trimming took 4 bases from V and 3 from J; bases not matched to a gene: 9.

The rearrangement links TRBV5-1 to TRBJ1-1; possible D gene TRBD1, 5 bases. V was shortened by 6 bases and J by 5 bases, with 11 bases between the two germline ends. The CDR3 loop spans 12 amino acids. Germline CDR1 and CDR2: SGHRS and YFSETQ. The CDR3 loop is CASTPGGTEAFF. The CDR3 region has the DNA TGCGCCAGCACCCCTGGGGGGACTGAAGCTTTCTTT.

This clone has just one count. J is TRBJ2-1 and V is TRBV28; TRBD2 matches 10 bases. V lost 7 bases to trimming and J lost 6 bases; unmatched junction nucleotides: 18. Germline-derived CDR1 and CDR2 are MDHEN and SYDVKM. The CDR3 covers 18 residues. The CDR3 DNA reads TGTGCCAGCACCCTAGTGGGGAAGGGACTAGCGATGGGCAATGAGCAGTTCTTC. This translates into CASTLVGKGLAMGNEQFF.

J is TRBJ2-5 and V is TRBV29-1, with D possibly TRBD2 on 5 matching bases. The CDR3 runs 15 residues. Germline loops: CDR1 SQVTM, CDR2 ANQGSEA. The V end lost 0 bases, the J end lost 3 bases, and 14 bases lay between the germline ends. The CDR3 DNA reads TGCAGCGTTGAAGATCCGGGGAGCGAGGAAGAGACCCAGTACTTC. Protein sequence: CSVEDPGSEEETQYF.

The gene calls are TRBV21-1 and TRBJ2-7; no check of the table's D call, TRBD2, against the DNA was made. TRBV21-1 corresponds to a pseudogene. This CDR3 is 16 amino acids long. The CDR3 spells CASGGLAVRCSYEQYF. In DNA, the CDR3 is TGTGCCAGCGGGGGACTAGCGGTTAGGTGCTCCTACGAGCAGTACTTC.

The chain couples TRBV6-5 to TRBJ2-7; 8 bases are shared with TRBD1. Unmatched junction bases numbered 4, after V lost 6 bases and J lost 0 bases. The CDR3 totals 14 residues. The germline V gene encodes CDR1 MNHEY and CDR2 SVGAGI. The CDR3 coding sequence is TGTGCCAGCAGGACAGGGGTCAGCTCCTACGAGCAGTACTTC. It specifies CASRTGVSSYEQYF.